Listed below are T cell receptor beta chains from one sample, sequenced in a study of T cells in Graves' hyperthyroidism and ophthalmopathy. Via MiXCR, TCRdb re-called the multiplex PCR reads, giving one row per CDR3 protein. This table has around 500,000 distinct CDR3 sequences, about 16% appearing once. The specimen sequenced was blood. Source of these receptors: a woman aged 25 to 39 with Graves' ophthalmopathy. The CDR3 runs from the conserved cysteine through the conserved F or W. Each record gives: J gene, V gene, clone size, CDR3 protein. Not all rows give a size; the values are once, few, many and, for expanded clones, a class.

>TRBJ2-7|TRBV6-2/TRBV6-3|.
CATGDSQRLYEQHF
>TRBJ2-7|TRBV7-2|many
CASSLHDFWESGEQYF
>TRBJ2-5|TRBV6-1|many
CASSKETQYF
>TRBJ2-1|TRBV28|many
CASSLGGTGNEQFF
>TRBJ1-1|TRBV15|few
CATSRQQLNTEAFF
>TRBJ2-5|TRBV28|once
CASSANMVETQYF
>TRBJ1-4|TRBV20-1|few
CSAYDRFRPNEKLFF
>TRBJ1-2|TRBV2|many
CASSIWENYTF
>TRBJ2-7|TRBV18|many
CASSGSLAGGSYEQYF
>TRBJ2-2|TRBV20-1|few
CSALYGLAGITGELFF
>TRBJ2-1|TRBV6-1|few
CASSARQGAGQFF
>TRBJ2-1|TRBV11-2|few
CASSLASSWDEQFF
>TRBJ2-1|TRBV27|.
CASSPSGSFRNEQFF
>TRBJ2-3|TRBV11-2|many
CASSFRQRDTQYF
>TRBJ2-7|TRBV5-6|many
CASSRERYEQYF
>TRBJ1-5|TRBV15|few
CATSMGQVNQPQHF
>TRBJ2-1|TRBV30|many
CAWSVLGNEQFF
>TRBJ2-7|TRBV28|many
CASYPVRTGPIYEQYF
>TRBJ1-2|TRBV30|many
CAWSNPGKVRGYTF
>TRBJ2-3|TRBV29-1|.
CSVERGLGGDTQYF
>TRBJ2-1|TRBV6-1|.
CASRLAGGRWQFF
>TRBJ2-5|TRBV6-2/TRBV6-3|few
CASALPGGPKETQYF
>TRBJ2-3|TRBV4-1|.
CASSQDYGSAYTDTQYF
>TRBJ2-3|TRBV5-1|many
CASRAEGSDTQYF
>TRBJ1-4|TRBV27|many
CASRPQGLGEKLFF
>TRBJ2-3|TRBV15|many
CAVWAPSTDTQYF
>TRBJ2-1|TRBV7-7|many
CASSLGLGDGSTEQFF
>TRBJ2-6|TRBV4-3|many
CASSQQGFSGANVLTF
>TRBJ1-6|TRBV7-6|many
CASSRNENSPLHF
>TRBJ2-2|TRBV13|many
CASSLSSASGRFGELFF
>TRBJ2-1|TRBV30|few
CAWSESQRELGEQFF
>TRBJ2-1|TRBV3-1|few
CASRHAGPDRGMLKFF
>TRBJ2-7|TRBV29-1|few
CSFRQTISYEQYF
>TRBJ1-1|TRBV28|many
CASSLGGNRGTEAFF
>TRBJ2-3|TRBV6-2/TRBV6-3|many
CASSPGTGSDTQYF
>TRBJ2-2|TRBV7-7|.
CASGRMGGNTGELFF
>TRBJ1-4|TRBV5-5|many
CASSLEGQLNEKLFF
>TRBJ2-3|TRBV2|.
CASSEGTSGLHTQYF
>TRBJ2-5|TRBV6-5|.
CASSSAGGLQETQYF
>TRBJ1-1|TRBV7-8|many
CASSVDRAHEAFF
>TRBJ2-1|TRBV27|few
CASSSIGGAMGYNEQFF
>TRBJ2-3|TRBV5-1|many
CASSSTGTSGRRLADTQYF
>TRBJ2-7|TRBV4-3|few
CASSQGGDNLYEQYF
>TRBJ2-5|TRBV28|once
CASSLGGLEETQYF
>TRBJ2-7|TRBV20-1|.
CSARRGARSYEQYF